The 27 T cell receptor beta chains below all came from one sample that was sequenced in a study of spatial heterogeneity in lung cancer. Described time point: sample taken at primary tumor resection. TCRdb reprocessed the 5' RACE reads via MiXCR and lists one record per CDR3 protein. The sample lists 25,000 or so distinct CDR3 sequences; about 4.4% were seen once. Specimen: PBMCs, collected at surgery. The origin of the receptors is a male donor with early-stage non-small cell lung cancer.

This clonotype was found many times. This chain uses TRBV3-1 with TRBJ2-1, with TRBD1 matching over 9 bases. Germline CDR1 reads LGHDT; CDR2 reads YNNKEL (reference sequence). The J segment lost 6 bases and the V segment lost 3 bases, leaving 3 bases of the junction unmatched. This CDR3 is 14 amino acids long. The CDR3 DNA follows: TGTGCCAGCAGCCAGGACAGGGGACTCAATGAGCAGTTCTTC. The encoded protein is CASSQDRGLNEQFF.

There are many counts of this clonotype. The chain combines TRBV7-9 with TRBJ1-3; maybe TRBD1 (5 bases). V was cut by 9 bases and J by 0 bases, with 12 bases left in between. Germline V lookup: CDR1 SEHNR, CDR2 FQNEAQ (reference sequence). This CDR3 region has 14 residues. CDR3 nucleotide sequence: TGTGCCAGAGATGACAGAAACTCTGGAAACACCATATATTTT. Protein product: CARDDRNSGNTIYF.

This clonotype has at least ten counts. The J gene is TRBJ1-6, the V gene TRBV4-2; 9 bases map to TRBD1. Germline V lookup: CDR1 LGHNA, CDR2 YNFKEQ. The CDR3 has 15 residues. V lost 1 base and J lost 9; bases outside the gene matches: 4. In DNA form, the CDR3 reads TGTGCCAGCAGCCAAGTGGACAGGGGAACTTCACCCCTCCACTTT. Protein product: CASSQVDRGTSPLHF.

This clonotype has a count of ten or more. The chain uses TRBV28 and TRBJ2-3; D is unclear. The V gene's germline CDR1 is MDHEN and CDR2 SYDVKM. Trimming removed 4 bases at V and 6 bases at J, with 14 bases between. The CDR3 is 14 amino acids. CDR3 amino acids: CASSYPNSADTQYF. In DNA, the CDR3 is TGTGCCAGCAGTTACCCAAACTCGGCGGATACGCAGTATTTT.

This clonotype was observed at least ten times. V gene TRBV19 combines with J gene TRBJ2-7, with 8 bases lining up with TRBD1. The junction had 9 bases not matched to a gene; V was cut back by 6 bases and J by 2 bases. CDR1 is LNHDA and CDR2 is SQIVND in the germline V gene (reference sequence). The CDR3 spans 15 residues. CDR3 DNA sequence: TGTGCCAGTAGATTAACAGGGGGAAGTCCCTACGAGCAGTACTTC. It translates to CASRLTGGSPYEQYF. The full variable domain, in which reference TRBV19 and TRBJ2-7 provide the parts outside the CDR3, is DGGITQSPKYLFRKEGQNVTLSCEQNLNHDAMYWYRQDPGQGLRLIYYSQIVNDFQKGDIAEGYSVSREKKESFPLTVTSAQKNPTAFYLCASRLTGGSPYEQYFGPGTRLTVT.

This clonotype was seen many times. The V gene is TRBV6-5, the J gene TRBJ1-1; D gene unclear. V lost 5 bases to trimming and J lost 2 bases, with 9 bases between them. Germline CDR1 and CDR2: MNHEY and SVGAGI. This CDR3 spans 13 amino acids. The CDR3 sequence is CASSRRDNTEAFF. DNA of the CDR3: TGTGCCAGCAGTCGCCGGGATAACACTGAAGCTTTCTTT.

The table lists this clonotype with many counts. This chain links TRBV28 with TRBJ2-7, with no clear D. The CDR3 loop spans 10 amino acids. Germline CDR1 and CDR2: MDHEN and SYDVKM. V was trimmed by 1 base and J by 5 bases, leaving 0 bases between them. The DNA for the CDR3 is TGTGCCAGCAGTTTATACGAGCAGTACTTC. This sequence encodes CASSLYEQYF.

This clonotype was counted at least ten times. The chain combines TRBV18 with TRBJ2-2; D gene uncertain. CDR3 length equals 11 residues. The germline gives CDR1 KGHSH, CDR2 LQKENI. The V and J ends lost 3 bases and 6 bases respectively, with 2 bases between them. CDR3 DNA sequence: TGTGCCAGCTCACCTTCCGGGGAGCTGTTTTTT. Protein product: CASSPSGELFF.

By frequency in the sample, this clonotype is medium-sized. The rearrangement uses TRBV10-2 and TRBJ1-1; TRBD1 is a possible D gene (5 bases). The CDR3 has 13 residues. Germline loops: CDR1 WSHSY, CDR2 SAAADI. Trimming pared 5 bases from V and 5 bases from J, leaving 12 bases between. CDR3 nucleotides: TGCGCCAGCAGTCTTGGGACGGAGACTGAAGCTTTCTTT. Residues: CASSLGTETEAFF.

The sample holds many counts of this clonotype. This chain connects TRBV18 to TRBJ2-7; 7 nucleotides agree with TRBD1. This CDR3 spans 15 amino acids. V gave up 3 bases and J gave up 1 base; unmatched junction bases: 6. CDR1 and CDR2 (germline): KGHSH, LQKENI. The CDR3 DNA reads TGTGCCAGCTCACCCGGACAGGATATATCCTACGAGCAGTACTTC. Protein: CASSPGQDISYEQYF.

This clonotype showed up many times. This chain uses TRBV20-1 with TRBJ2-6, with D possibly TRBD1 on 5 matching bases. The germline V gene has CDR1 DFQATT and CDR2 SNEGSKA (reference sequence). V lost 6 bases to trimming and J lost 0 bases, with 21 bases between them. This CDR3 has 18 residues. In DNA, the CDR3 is TGCAGTGCGACTGCCACAGGCGCACACCTCTCTGGGGCCAACGTCCTGACTTTC. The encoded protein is CSATATGAHLSGANVLTF.

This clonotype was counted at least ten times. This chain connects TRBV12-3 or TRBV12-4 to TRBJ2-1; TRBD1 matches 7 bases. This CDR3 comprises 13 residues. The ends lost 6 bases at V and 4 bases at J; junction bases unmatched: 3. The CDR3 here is CASRRDSYNEQFF. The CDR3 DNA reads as TGTGCCAGCAGACGGGACAGTTACAATGAGCAGTTCTTC.

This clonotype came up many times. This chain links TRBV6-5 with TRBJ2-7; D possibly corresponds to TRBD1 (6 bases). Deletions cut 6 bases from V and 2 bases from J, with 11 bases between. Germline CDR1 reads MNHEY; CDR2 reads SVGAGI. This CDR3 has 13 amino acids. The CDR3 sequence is CASRHRVTYEQYF. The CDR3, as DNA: TGTGCCAGCAGGCACAGGGTAACCTACGAGCAGTACTTC.

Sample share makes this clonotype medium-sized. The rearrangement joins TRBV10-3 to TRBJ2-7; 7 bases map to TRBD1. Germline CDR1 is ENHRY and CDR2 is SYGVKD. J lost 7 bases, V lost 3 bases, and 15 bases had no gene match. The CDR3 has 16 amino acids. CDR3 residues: CAISDLQGPGRGEQYF. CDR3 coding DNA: TGTGCCATCAGTGACCTACAGGGGCCCGGGCGTGGAGAGCAGTACTTC.

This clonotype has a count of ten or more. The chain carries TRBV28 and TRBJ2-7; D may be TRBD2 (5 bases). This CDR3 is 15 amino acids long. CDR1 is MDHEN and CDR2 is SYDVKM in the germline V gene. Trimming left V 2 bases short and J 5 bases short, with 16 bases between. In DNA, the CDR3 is TGTGCCAGCAGTTTACCCGGAGGTCAGAGGCACGAGCAGTACTTC. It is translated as CASSLPGGQRHEQYF.

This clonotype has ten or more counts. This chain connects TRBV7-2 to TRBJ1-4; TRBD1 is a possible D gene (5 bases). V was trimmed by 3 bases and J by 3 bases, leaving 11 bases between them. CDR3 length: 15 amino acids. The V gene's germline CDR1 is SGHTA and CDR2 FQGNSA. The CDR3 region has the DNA TGTGCCAGCAGCTTCCAGGGAGGAGCTAATGAAAAACTGTTTTTT. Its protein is CASSFQGGANEKLFF.

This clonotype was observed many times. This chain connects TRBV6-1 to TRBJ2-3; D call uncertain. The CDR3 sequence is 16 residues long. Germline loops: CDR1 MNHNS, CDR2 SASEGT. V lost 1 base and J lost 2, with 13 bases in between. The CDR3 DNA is TGTGCCAGCAGTGAAGTTTACGGAAGGAACACAGATACGCAGTATTTT. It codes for CASSEVYGRNTDTQYF.

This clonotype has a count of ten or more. The CDR3, as DNA: TGTGCCAGCAGTTTAGGGGGCCACTACGAGCAGTACTTC. Translation gives CASSLGGHYEQYF. This chain uses TRBV28 with TRBJ2-7, with a tentative D call TRBD1 (6 bases). From germline, CDR1 is MDHEN and CDR2 SYDVKM. This CDR3 spans 13 amino acids. Trimming removed 2 bases from V and 3 bases from J, with 8 bases in between.

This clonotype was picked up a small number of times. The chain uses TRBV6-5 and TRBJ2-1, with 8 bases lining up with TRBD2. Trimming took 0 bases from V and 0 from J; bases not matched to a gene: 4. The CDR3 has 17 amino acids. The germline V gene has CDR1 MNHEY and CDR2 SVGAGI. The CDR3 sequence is CASSYSGLAGSYNEQFF. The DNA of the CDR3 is TGTGCCAGCAGTTACTCTGGGCTAGCGGGCTCCTACAATGAGCAGTTCTTC.

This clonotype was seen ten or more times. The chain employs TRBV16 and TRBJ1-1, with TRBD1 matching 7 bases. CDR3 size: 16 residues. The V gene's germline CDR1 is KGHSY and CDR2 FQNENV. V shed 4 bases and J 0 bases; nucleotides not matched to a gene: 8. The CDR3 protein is CASSPRSGGMNTEAFF. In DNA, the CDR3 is TGTGCCAGCAGCCCCCGGTCAGGGGGAATGAACACTGAAGCTTTCTTT.

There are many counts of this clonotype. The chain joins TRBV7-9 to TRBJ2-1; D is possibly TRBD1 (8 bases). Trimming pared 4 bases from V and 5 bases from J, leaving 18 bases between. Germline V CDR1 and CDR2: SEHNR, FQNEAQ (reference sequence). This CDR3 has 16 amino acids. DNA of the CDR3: TGTGCCAGCAGCTCCTACGGACAGGGACTAAACAATGAGCAGTTCTTC. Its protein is CASSSYGQGLNNEQFF. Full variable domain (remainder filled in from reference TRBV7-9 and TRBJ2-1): DTGVSQNPRHKITKRGQNVTFRCDPISEHNRLYWYRQTLGQGPEFLTYFQNEAQLEKSRLLSDRFSAERPKGSFSTLEIQRTEQGDSAMYLCASSSYGQGLNNEQFFGPGTRLTVL.

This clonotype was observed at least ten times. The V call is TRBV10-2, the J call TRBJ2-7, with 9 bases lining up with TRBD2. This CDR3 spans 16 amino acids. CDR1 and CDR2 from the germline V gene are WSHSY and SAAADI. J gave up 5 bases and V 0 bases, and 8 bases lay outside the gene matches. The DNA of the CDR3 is TGCGCCAGCAGTGAGTCGACCGGGACTAGCTTTGACGAGCAGTACTTC. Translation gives CASSESTGTSFDEQYF.

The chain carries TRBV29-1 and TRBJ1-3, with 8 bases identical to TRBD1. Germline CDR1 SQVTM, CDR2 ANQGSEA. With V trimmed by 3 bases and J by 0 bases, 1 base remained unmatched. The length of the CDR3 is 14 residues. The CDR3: CSVEQGASGNTIYF. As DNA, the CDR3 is TGCAGCGTTGAGCAGGGGGCCTCTGGAAACACCATATATTTT.

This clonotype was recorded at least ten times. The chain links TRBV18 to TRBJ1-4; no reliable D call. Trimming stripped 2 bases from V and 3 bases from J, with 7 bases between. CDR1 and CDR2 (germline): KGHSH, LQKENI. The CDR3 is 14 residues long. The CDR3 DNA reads TGTGCCAGCTCACCAGAGGGATCTAATGAAAAACTGTTTTTT. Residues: CASSPEGSNEKLFF. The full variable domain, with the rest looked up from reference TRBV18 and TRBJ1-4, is NAGVMQNPRHLVRRRGQEARLRCSPMKGHSHVYWYRQLPEEGLKFMVYLQKENIIDESGMPKERFSAEFPKEGPSILRIQQVVRGDSAAYFCASSPEGSNEKLFFGSGTQLSVL.

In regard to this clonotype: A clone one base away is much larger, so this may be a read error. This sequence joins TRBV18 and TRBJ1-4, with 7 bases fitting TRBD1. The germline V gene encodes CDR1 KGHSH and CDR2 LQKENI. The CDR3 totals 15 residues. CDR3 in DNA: TGTGCCAGCCCACCCGGGACAGTAGCGACCGAAAAACTGTTTTTT. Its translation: CASPPGTVATEKLFF. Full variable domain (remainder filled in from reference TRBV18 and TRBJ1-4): NAGVMQNPRHLVRRRGQEARLRCSPMKGHSHVYWYRQLPEEGLKFMVYLQKENIIDESGMPKERFSAEFPKEGPSILRIQQVVRGDSAAYFCASPPGTVATEKLFFGSGTQLSVL.

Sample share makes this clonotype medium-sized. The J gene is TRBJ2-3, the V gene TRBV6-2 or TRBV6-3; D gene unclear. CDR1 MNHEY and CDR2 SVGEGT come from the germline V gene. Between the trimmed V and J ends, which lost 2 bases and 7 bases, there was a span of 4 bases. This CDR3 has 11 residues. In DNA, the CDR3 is TGTGCCAGCAGTTACCTGAATACGCAGTATTTT. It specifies CASSYLNTQYF.

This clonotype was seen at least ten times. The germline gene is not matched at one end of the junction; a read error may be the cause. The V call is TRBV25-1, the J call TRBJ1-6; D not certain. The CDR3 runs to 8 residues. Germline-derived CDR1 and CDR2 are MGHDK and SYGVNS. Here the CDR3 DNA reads TGTGCCAGACATAGCCCCCGTTTC. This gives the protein CARHSPRF.